This passage covers 25 T cell receptor beta chains from one sample sequenced in a study of blood T cells in healthy people across ages. Through a sample-barcoded 5' primer and a J-beta primer mix, a second PCR was run for about 6 to 12 cycles. MiXCR, applied by TCRdb to the 5' RACE reads, yields one record per CDR3 protein. The table has around 970,000 distinct CDR3 sequences, 45% to 60% seen once. Sequenced material: blood. All receptors derive from a woman in her fifties or sixties in good health.

The chain has TRBV27 and TRBJ2-3; the D is unclear. V dropped 8 bases and J dropped 2 bases, with 14 bases sitting between them. Germline CDR1 is MNHEY and CDR2 is SMNVEV (reference sequence). There are 14 residues in the CDR3. CDR3 nucleotides: TGTGCCAGCGGATCCCTGGCGGTCACAGATACGCAGTATTTT. Translated, it gives CASGSLAVTDTQYF.

This clonotype appeared a few times. The chain carries TRBV20-1 and TRBJ2-1; TRBD2 is a possible D gene (5 bases). The CDR3 runs 15 residues. Germline V CDR1 and CDR2: DFQATT, SNEGSKA (reference sequence). V lost 3 bases and J lost 3, with 15 bases in between. This CDR3 is CSASSGNPHYNEQFF. CDR3 nucleotide sequence: TGCAGTGCTAGCTCGGGGAACCCCCACTACAATGAGCAGTTCTTC.

The genes are TRBV11-2 and TRBJ2-3, with D hard to call. The germline gives CDR1 SGHAT, CDR2 FQNNGV. V gave up 3 bases and J gave up 5 bases, with 15 bases separating them. CDR3 length: 15 amino acids. The CDR3 loop reads CASSLGRYPGDTQYF. The DNA for the CDR3 is TGTGCCAGCAGCTTGGGCAGGTACCCGGGAGATACGCAGTATTTT. Filled out from reference TRBV11-2 and TRBJ2-3, the complete variable domain reads EAGVAQSPRYKIIEKRQSVAFWCNPISGHATLYWYQQILGQGPKLLIQFQNNGVVDDSQLPKDRFSAERLKGVDSTLKIQPAKLEDSAVYLCASSLGRYPGDTQYFGPGTRLTVL.

The rearrangement joins TRBV5-1 to TRBJ1-2; tentative D call: TRBD1 (6 bases). CDR3 length: 15 amino acids. The ends were cut back, 2 bases at V and 8 bases at J, with 19 bases in the middle. The germline V gene has CDR1 SGHRS and CDR2 YFSETQ. The CDR3 reads CASSFAQQGLGGYTF. The CDR3 DNA is TGCGCCAGCAGCTTTGCCCAACAGGGTTTGGGGGGCTACACCTTC.

A few counts support this clonotype. This chain uses TRBV27 with TRBJ2-7; TRBD2 agrees at 9 bases. The CDR3 is made up of 16 amino acids. Germline V CDR1 and CDR2: MNHEY, SMNVEV (reference sequence). V lost 7 bases and J lost 2; bases outside the gene matches: 12. CDR3 region: CASNLRSGGRAYEQYF. The DNA for the CDR3 is TGTGCCAGCAATCTAAGATCGGGCGGGAGGGCCTACGAGCAGTACTTC.

This clonotype was observed a handful of times. This could be a read error, since a much larger clone is one nucleotide away. The V gene is TRBV24-1, the J gene TRBJ2-5; no clear D gene. V was clipped by 6 bases and J by 5 bases, with 6 bases between them. CDR3 size: 11 residues. Per germline, CDR1 KGHDR and CDR2 SFDVKD. The CDR3 DNA sequence: TGTGCCACCAGTCAAGGGGAGACCCAGTACTTC. Translation: CATSQGETQYF.

V usage is TRBV20-1 and J usage is TRBJ2-7, with 9 bases that match TRBD2. Per the germline V gene, CDR1 is DFQATT and CDR2 is SNEGSKA (reference sequence). CDR3 length: 15 amino acids. V trimming: 3 bases; J trimming: 2 bases; junction bases outside the gene matches: 8. The CDR3 region is CSASAPAGGPYEQYF. Written as DNA, the CDR3 is TGCAGTGCTAGCGCCCCAGCGGGAGGTCCCTACGAGCAGTACTTC.

This clonotype was seen just once. The chain uses TRBV4-1 and TRBJ2-7; 7 bases fit TRBD2. CDR3 length: 16 amino acids. V lost 6 bases and J lost 2; bases outside the gene matches: 13. Germline CDR1 and CDR2: MGHRA and YSYEKL. Here the CDR3 reads CASSQRESGRAYEQYF. The CDR3 DNA sequence: TGCGCCAGCAGTCAAAGGGAGTCGGGGAGGGCCTACGAGCAGTACTTC.

The chain is built from TRBV25-1 and TRBJ2-3; 8 bases are a match to TRBD2. The CDR3 runs to 18 residues. CDR1 is MGHDK and CDR2 is SYGVNS in the germline V gene. V shed 0 bases and J 2 bases; nucleotides not matched to a gene: 10. The CDR3 nucleotides read TGTGCCAGCAGTGAATATTGGGCTAGCGGGCGACTCACAGATACGCAGTATTTT. Translated: CASSEYWASGRLTDTQYF.

V is TRBV20-1 and J is TRBJ2-7, with TRBD1 matching 8 bases. V shed 4 bases, J shed 7 bases, and the junction held 9 bases outside the gene matches. Germline V gives CDR1 DFQATT, CDR2 SNEGSKA (reference sequence). The CDR3 is 13 residues long. CDR3 DNA sequence: TGCAGTGCTACGGTTCAGGGGGCGTGGGAGCAGTACTTC. Its protein is CSATVQGAWEQYF.

The rearrangement uses TRBV20-1 and TRBJ2-1; 8 bases are shared with TRBD2. V was pared by 5 bases and J by 12 bases, with 15 bases of the junction left unmatched. CDR1 is DFQATT and CDR2 is SNEGSKA in the germline V gene (reference sequence). CDR3 size: 14 residues. The CDR3 sequence: CSAARGSGADGQFF. CDR3 nucleotides: TGCAGTGCTGCGCGGGGTAGCGGGGCCGATGGGCAGTTCTTC.

The chain joins TRBV29-1 to TRBJ1-1; D gene unclear. V was pared by 0 bases and J by 5 bases, with 10 bases between. Germline V lookup: CDR1 SQVTM, CDR2 ANQGSEA. CDR3 length: 13 residues. CDR3 amino acids: CSVEEGRDTEAFF. In DNA form, the CDR3 reads TGCAGCGTTGAAGAGGGCCGGGATACTGAAGCTTTCTTT.

The CDR3 loop is CASSQGPSGKETQYF. The CDR3 coding sequence is TGCGCCAGCAGCCAAGGGCCTAGCGGGAAAGAGACCCAGTACTTC. The V call is TRBV4-3, the J call TRBJ2-5, with TRBD2 identical over 9 bases. V was clipped by 1 base and J by 3 bases; unmatched bases: 3. There are 15 residues in the CDR3. CDR1 and CDR2 (germline): LGHNA, YSLEER.

The chain employs TRBV7-9 and TRBJ2-7, with D hard to call. The DNA end is a closer match to TRBJ2-5, so the J assignment may be wrong. The CDR3 extends over 13 amino acids. Germline CDR1 reads SEHNR; CDR2 reads FQNEAQ (reference sequence). The CDR3 region has the DNA TGTGCCAGCAGCTACGCAGGACAAGAGACCCAGTACTTC. It specifies CASSYAGQETQYF.

This chain connects TRBV14 to TRBJ2-5; D remains unclear. Trimming shortened V by 1 base and J by 7 bases, and 10 bases separated the two germline ends. CDR1 SGHDN and CDR2 FVKESK come from the germline V gene. CDR3 length equals 13 residues. The CDR3: CASSQASETTQYF. The CDR3 DNA sequence: TGTGCCAGCAGCCAAGCCTCGGAGACGACCCAGTACTTC.

There are a few counts of this clonotype. The chain is built from TRBV29-1 and TRBJ2-1; D is unresolved. Germline V gene sequence: CDR1 SQVTM, CDR2 ANQGSEA. CDR3 length: 16 residues. The V and J ends lost 0 bases and 4 bases respectively, with 16 bases between them. CDR3 protein: CSVEERSARTYNEQFF. In nucleotides, the CDR3 is TGCAGCGTTGAAGAAAGGTCTGCTCGGACGTACAATGAGCAGTTCTTC.

The chain joins TRBV28 to TRBJ2-5; D gene ambiguous. TRBJ2-7 explains the end of the DNA better; the J call may be wrong. CDR1 is MDHEN, CDR2 SYDVKM, per germline. CDR3 length equals 13 residues. CDR3 nucleotide sequence: TGTGCCAGCAGTTTAAGCCTAGTCTACGAGCAGTACTTC. Its protein is CASSLSLVYEQYF.

J is TRBJ2-1 and V is TRBV20-1, with 8 bases that match TRBD2. This CDR3 is 16 amino acids long. V lost 6 bases to trimming and J lost 3 bases; unmatched junction nucleotides: 13. The germline V gene encodes CDR1 DFQATT and CDR2 SNEGSKA (reference sequence). The CDR3 nucleotides read TGCAGTGCCCACGGGGGGGCCGACGTTGGCTACAATGAGCAGTTCTTC. Its translation: CSAHGGADVGYNEQFF.

This clonotype was picked up one time. This chain connects TRBV7-3 to TRBJ2-1, with TRBD2 matching over 13 bases. The J call is uncertain, as TRBJ2-7 better fits the DNA end. CDR1 is SGHTA, CDR2 FQGTGA, per germline. This CDR3 region has 17 residues. CDR3 nucleotide sequence: TGTGCCAGCAGCTTAACCTCGGGACTAGCGGGAAACAATGAGCAGTACTTC. Translating gives CASSLTSGLAGNNEQYF.

This clonotype was recorded a few times. CDR3 coding DNA: TGTGCCAGCAGTTTCCGGACTAGCCTGTCCTACGAGCAGTACTTC. It yields the protein CASSFRTSLSYEQYF. V usage is TRBV28 and J usage is TRBJ2-7, with 8 bases identical to TRBD2. Trimming removed 3 bases from V and 1 base from J; junction bases left unmatched: 5. The CDR3 is 15 amino acids. Germline lookup yields CDR1 MDHEN and CDR2 SYDVKM.

The rearrangement joins TRBV6-2 or TRBV6-3 to TRBJ1-6; TRBD1 is a possible D gene (6 bases). Trimming removed 6 bases from V and 4 bases from J, with 13 bases in between. This CDR3 is built from 15 residues. Germline CDR1 is MNHEY and CDR2 is SVGEGT. In nucleotides, the CDR3 is TGTGCCAGCAGCCCGGGACACTCTTATAATTCACCCCTCCACTTT. Amino acid sequence: CASSPGHSYNSPLHF.

This chain uses TRBV28 with TRBJ2-7; D is perhaps TRBD1 or TRBD2 (5 bases each). Germline CDR1 is MDHEN and CDR2 is SYDVKM. This CDR3 has 15 amino acids. V lost 0 bases and J lost 2, with 11 bases in between. CDR3: CASSLWTGRAYEQYF. In DNA, the CDR3 is TGTGCCAGCAGTTTATGGACGGGACGAGCCTACGAGCAGTACTTC.

Of note for this clonotype: At one of its ends the junction is not consistent with the germline gene, which may arise from a read error. The chain has TRBV4-3 and TRBJ2-1; the match to TRBD2 covers 8 bases. In germline, CDR1 is LGHNA, CDR2 YSLEER. This CDR3 comprises 16 residues. The CDR3 DNA follows: TGCGCCAGCAGCCAAGATGGGCGCGGGAGGAAGGTTGAGCGGTTCTTC. It translates to CASSQDGRGRKVERFF.

The V gene is TRBV7-9, the J gene TRBJ1-5, with D perhaps matching TRBD1 (5 bases). The V and J ends lost 6 bases and 3 bases respectively, with 15 bases between them. The germline gives CDR1 SEHNR, CDR2 FQNEAQ (reference sequence). CDR3 length equals 15 residues. The DNA of the CDR3 is TGTGCCAGCAGTCGAGACGACAGCTTCAATCAGCCCCAGCATTTT. It yields the protein CASSRDDSFNQPQHF.

This chain uses TRBV15 with TRBJ2-1; 7 positions match TRBD2. CDR1 is LNHNV and CDR2 is YYDKDF in the germline V gene (reference sequence). V gave up 5 bases and J gave up 0 bases; unmatched junction bases: 4. The length of the CDR3 is 15 residues. The DNA for the CDR3 is TGTGCCACCAGCTCTAGCGGCACCTCCTACAATGAGCAGTTCTTC. Encoded protein: CATSSSGTSYNEQFF.